Listed below are T cell receptor beta chains from one sample, sequenced in a study of T cells in Graves' hyperthyroidism and ophthalmopathy. TCRdb itself ran the multiplex PCR reads through MiXCR, one entry per CDR3 protein. The table lists 200,000 or so distinct CDR3 sequences, around 17% of them singletons, with over 45% in the top ten. Source material: blood. These receptors were obtained from a woman aged 45-65 years with Graves' hyperthyroidism. The CDR3 runs from the conserved cysteine through the conserved F or W. A D gene is named only where the DNA matches it firmly. Expanded clones get a size class; other rows say once, few or many, or leave the size out.

abundance: few
j_gene: TRBJ2-1
v_gene: TRBV6-4
d_gene: .
CDR3nt: TGTGCCAGCAGTGACTCGTACCGATCGTACTACAATGAGCAGTTCTTC
CDR3aa: CASSDSYRSYYNEQFF

abundance: once
j_gene: TRBJ2-5
v_gene: TRBV6-1
d_gene: .
CDR3nt: TGTGCCAGCGCCCGCGTGCAGAAAGAGACCCAGTACTTC
CDR3aa: CASARVQKETQYF

abundance: many
j_gene: TRBJ1-1
v_gene: TRBV7-8
d_gene: .
CDR3nt: TGTGCCAGCAGCTCACCCACAGGAGAAGCTTTCTTT
CDR3aa: CASSSPTGEAFF

abundance: many
j_gene: TRBJ2-1
v_gene: TRBV3-1
d_gene: .
CDR3nt: TGTGCCAGCAGCCAAGACACCCGAAATCACAATGAGCAGTTCTTC
CDR3aa: CASSQDTRNHNEQFF

abundance: many
j_gene: TRBJ1-1
v_gene: TRBV2
d_gene: .
CDR3nt: TGTGCCAGCAGTGAGACCGGGACACAGGAAGCTTTCTTT
CDR3aa: CASSETGTQEAFF

abundance: .
j_gene: TRBJ1-5
v_gene: TRBV10-3
d_gene: .
CDR3nt: TGTGCCATCATTGGGGGCAGAAACAGGGTTGGGAATCAGCCCCAGCATTTT
CDR3aa: CAIIGGRNRVGNQPQHF

abundance: .
j_gene: TRBJ1-2
v_gene: TRBV5-5
d_gene: .
CDR3nt: TGTGCCAGCAGCTTGAGCGAGGCGGGCTACACCTTC
CDR3aa: CASSLSEAGYTF

abundance: few
j_gene: TRBJ2-3
v_gene: TRBV29-1
d_gene: .
CDR3nt: TGCAGCGTTGAATTGGGTTCAGATACGCAGTATTTT
CDR3aa: CSVELGSDTQYF

abundance: .
j_gene: TRBJ1-5
v_gene: TRBV28
d_gene: TRBD1
CDR3nt: TGTGCCAGCAGTTCAGACAGGGTTGACAATCAGCCCCAGCATTTT
CDR3aa: CASSSDRVDNQPQHF

abundance: .
j_gene: TRBJ2-1
v_gene: TRBV7-3
d_gene: TRBD2
CDR3nt: TGTGCCAGCAGCTTTTTTTCGGGGAGGGCCTACCATGAGCAGTTCTTC
CDR3aa: CASSFFSGRAYHEQFF

abundance: few
j_gene: TRBJ2-1
v_gene: TRBV29-1
d_gene: .
CDR3nt: TGCAGCGTTGATTTTGTCCGAGCCTACAATGAGCAGTTCTTC
CDR3aa: CSVDFVRAYNEQFF

abundance: .
j_gene: TRBJ1-1
v_gene: TRBV7-9
d_gene: .
CDR3nt: TGTGCCAGCAGCTTAAATCCAGGGACGTCGGCTTTCTTT
CDR3aa: CASSLNPGTSAFF

abundance: .
j_gene: TRBJ2-1
v_gene: TRBV7-2
d_gene: .
CDR3nt: TGTGCCAGCAGCTTTGGAATAGGGCAGTTCTTC
CDR3aa: CASSFGIGQFF

abundance: few
j_gene: TRBJ2-1
v_gene: TRBV29-1
d_gene: TRBD2
CDR3nt: TGCAGCGTTTTTCGGGAGGGAAGCTACAATGAGCAGTTCTTC
CDR3aa: CSVFREGSYNEQFF

abundance: many
j_gene: TRBJ1-1
v_gene: TRBV7-6
d_gene: .
CDR3nt: TGTGCCAGCAGCTTAGAGGGGGTCAAGGAAGCTTTCTTT
CDR3aa: CASSLEGVKEAFF

abundance: few
j_gene: TRBJ2-7
v_gene: TRBV9
d_gene: .
CDR3nt: TGTGCCAGCAGCTCAAGCAGGGGCGAGCAGTACTTC
CDR3aa: CASSSSRGEQYF

abundance: .
j_gene: TRBJ1-4
v_gene: TRBV19
d_gene: .
CDR3nt: TGTGCCAGTAGTAGGCAGATCGGGGAAAAACTGTTTTTT
CDR3aa: CASSRQIGEKLFF

abundance: many
j_gene: TRBJ2-7
v_gene: TRBV3-1
d_gene: TRBD2
CDR3nt: TGTGCCAGCAGCCAAGATCTAGCGGGAGCCTACGAGCAGTACTTC
CDR3aa: CASSQDLAGAYEQYF

abundance: many
j_gene: TRBJ2-1
v_gene: TRBV7-9
d_gene: .
CDR3nt: TGTGCCAGCAGCTCGGACAATGAGCAGTTCTTC
CDR3aa: CASSSDNEQFF

abundance: many
j_gene: TRBJ2-5
v_gene: TRBV9
d_gene: .
CDR3nt: TGTGCCAGCAGCGGACCCACCCCCGGAGAGACCCAGTACTTC
CDR3aa: CASSGPTPGETQYF

abundance: .
j_gene: TRBJ1-2
v_gene: TRBV6-1
d_gene: .
CDR3nt: TGTGCCAGTCTAAGGGTCTATGGCTACACCTTC
CDR3aa: CASLRVYGYTF